This T cell receptor beta chain derives from a study of blood T cell repertoires in COVID-19. Using immunoSEQ multiplex PCR, the repertoire was profiled, and TCRdb retains in-frame clones only, with some absent. The repertoire consists of some 400,000 clones, with approximately 89% occurring once and the leading ten covering 0.8% to 0.9%. The CDR3 is 20 residues long. V lost 2 bases to trimming and J lost 5 bases; unmatched junction nucleotides: 24. The germline gives CDR1 SGHRS, CDR2 YFSETQ. Residents of over 20 US areas, aged roughly 18 to 89 years, made up the participants. Cohort placement rested on clinical history that participants reported themselves.

This chain links TRBV5-1 with TRBJ2-5; 7 bases match TRBD2. Sequenced: PBMCs or T cells enriched from blood (not recorded which). The sequence was obtained from a woman in her thirties or forties who had been exposed to COVID-19. The CDR3 bases are TGCGCCAGCAGCTTCGGACTAGAGAGTTTGGCTAGGGTTAGGAGCGAGACCCAGTACTTC. Translating gives CASSFGLESLARVRSETQYF.